This T cell receptor beta chain was identified during a study of Ad26.COV2.S vaccination and SARS-CoV-2 variants. Study summary: The vaccine Ad26.COV2.S was put into the muscle once, or twice with 56 days between. Points from the study as a whole: Substantial breadth was reported for post-vaccination spike-specific CD8+ and CD4+ T cells. Measures of TCR breadth and depth may have fallen short of total T cell responses. The study found higher spike-specific TCR breadth in vaccine than placebo recipients.

CDR3 length: 12 residues. Trimming removed 6 bases from V and 1 base from J, with 9 bases in between. Germline CDR1 is SQVTM and CDR2 is ANQGSEA. This clone showed up just once. The antigen is not known. Generated by immunoSEQ multiplex PCR, the TCRdb table keeps only in-frame clones and is missing some. Of over 450,000 clones listed, approximately 90% are singletons. Treatment specified: some 20 received Ad26.COV2.S at low or high dose, single or two shots; several received placebo; per-sample allocation not given. Following the first vaccine or placebo injection, samples were taken on day 63. The sample consisted of peripheral blood, taken in a trial of Ad26.COV2.S vaccine versus placebo. The sequence was collected from a person aged 18-65 years who received the Ad26.COV2.S COVID-19 vaccine or a placebo. V usage is TRBV29-1 and J usage is TRBJ2-5; TRBD2 is a possible D gene (6 bases). In DNA, the CDR3 is TGCAGCGTGGGACTCAGCCAAGAGACCCAGTACTTC. Translation: CSVGLSQETQYF.